This T cell receptor (beta chain) was sequenced in a study of metastatic and nonmetastatic thyroid tumors. Looking at the study overall: The study looked at repertoires side by side in blood and in tumor or nodule tissue from malignant and benign thyroid patients. Points from the study as a whole: Malignant thyroid tumors reportedly exceeded benign nodules significantly in TCR beta diversity, with the difference appearing in blood and tumor.

This clone was seen repeatedly, ten times or more. Its antigen remains unidentified. In the source study's methods: Clinicopathological groups differed in CDR3, with these differences serving to build a distant-metastasis classifier for papillary thyroid cancer. TCRdb re-called clones from the PCR reads using MiXCR. The V and J calls, along with clone size, are taken from TCRdb and not from the paper's own processing. The table records roughly 38,000 clones, roughly 12% of them present only once. All patients were untreated before thyroid surgery. The CDR3 is 17 amino acids. The ends lost 3 bases at V and 5 bases at J; junction bases unmatched: 10. CDR1 and CDR2 (germline): SNHLY, FYNNEI.

Sequencing was carried out using blood. This clonotype originated in a male donor with papillary thyroid cancer or a benign thyroid nodule (not recorded which). Some clones in this sample may be carry-over from other donors' samples. V usage is TRBV2 and J usage is TRBJ1-2; 12 bases map to TRBD1. This CDR3 is CASSDGTGGAPAYGYTF. The CDR3 DNA follows: TGTGCCAGCAGTGATGGGACAGGGGGCGCCCCCGCTTATGGCTACACCTTC.